This TCR beta chain was profiled in a study of T cell clones after liver transplantation. Study-level background: Pre-transplant mixed lymphocyte reactions yielded third-party-reactive TCRbeta sequences as comparators for graft-donor-reactive sequences. Tolerance: complete withdrawal held at least one year, liver enzymes staying within twice normal. The study's findings and limits: Migration into the graft, not deletion, may explain lost graft donor-reactive T cells.

Of note for this clone: Antigen specificity is unknown.

Only in-frame clones appear in the TCRdb table, and some are missing; sequencing was by immunoSEQ multiplex PCR. The sample has over 45,000 clones, approximately 71% seen once. Per the germline V gene, CDR1 is SNHLY and CDR2 is FYNNEI. J gave up 6 bases and V 7 bases, and 15 bases lay outside the gene matches. CDR3 size: 17 residues. Specimen: CD4+ T cells from blood, collected more than 53 months after liver transplant. The sequence derives from a human patient who received a liver transplant. Some T cells may possibly be graft donor cells. The V and J genes are TRBV2 and TRBJ2-2; 9 positions match TRBD1. The DNA of the CDR3 is TGTGCCAGCACTCTAGAGACCGGGACAGGGATATCCGGGGAGCTGTTTTTT. Amino acid sequence: CASTLETGTGISGELFF.